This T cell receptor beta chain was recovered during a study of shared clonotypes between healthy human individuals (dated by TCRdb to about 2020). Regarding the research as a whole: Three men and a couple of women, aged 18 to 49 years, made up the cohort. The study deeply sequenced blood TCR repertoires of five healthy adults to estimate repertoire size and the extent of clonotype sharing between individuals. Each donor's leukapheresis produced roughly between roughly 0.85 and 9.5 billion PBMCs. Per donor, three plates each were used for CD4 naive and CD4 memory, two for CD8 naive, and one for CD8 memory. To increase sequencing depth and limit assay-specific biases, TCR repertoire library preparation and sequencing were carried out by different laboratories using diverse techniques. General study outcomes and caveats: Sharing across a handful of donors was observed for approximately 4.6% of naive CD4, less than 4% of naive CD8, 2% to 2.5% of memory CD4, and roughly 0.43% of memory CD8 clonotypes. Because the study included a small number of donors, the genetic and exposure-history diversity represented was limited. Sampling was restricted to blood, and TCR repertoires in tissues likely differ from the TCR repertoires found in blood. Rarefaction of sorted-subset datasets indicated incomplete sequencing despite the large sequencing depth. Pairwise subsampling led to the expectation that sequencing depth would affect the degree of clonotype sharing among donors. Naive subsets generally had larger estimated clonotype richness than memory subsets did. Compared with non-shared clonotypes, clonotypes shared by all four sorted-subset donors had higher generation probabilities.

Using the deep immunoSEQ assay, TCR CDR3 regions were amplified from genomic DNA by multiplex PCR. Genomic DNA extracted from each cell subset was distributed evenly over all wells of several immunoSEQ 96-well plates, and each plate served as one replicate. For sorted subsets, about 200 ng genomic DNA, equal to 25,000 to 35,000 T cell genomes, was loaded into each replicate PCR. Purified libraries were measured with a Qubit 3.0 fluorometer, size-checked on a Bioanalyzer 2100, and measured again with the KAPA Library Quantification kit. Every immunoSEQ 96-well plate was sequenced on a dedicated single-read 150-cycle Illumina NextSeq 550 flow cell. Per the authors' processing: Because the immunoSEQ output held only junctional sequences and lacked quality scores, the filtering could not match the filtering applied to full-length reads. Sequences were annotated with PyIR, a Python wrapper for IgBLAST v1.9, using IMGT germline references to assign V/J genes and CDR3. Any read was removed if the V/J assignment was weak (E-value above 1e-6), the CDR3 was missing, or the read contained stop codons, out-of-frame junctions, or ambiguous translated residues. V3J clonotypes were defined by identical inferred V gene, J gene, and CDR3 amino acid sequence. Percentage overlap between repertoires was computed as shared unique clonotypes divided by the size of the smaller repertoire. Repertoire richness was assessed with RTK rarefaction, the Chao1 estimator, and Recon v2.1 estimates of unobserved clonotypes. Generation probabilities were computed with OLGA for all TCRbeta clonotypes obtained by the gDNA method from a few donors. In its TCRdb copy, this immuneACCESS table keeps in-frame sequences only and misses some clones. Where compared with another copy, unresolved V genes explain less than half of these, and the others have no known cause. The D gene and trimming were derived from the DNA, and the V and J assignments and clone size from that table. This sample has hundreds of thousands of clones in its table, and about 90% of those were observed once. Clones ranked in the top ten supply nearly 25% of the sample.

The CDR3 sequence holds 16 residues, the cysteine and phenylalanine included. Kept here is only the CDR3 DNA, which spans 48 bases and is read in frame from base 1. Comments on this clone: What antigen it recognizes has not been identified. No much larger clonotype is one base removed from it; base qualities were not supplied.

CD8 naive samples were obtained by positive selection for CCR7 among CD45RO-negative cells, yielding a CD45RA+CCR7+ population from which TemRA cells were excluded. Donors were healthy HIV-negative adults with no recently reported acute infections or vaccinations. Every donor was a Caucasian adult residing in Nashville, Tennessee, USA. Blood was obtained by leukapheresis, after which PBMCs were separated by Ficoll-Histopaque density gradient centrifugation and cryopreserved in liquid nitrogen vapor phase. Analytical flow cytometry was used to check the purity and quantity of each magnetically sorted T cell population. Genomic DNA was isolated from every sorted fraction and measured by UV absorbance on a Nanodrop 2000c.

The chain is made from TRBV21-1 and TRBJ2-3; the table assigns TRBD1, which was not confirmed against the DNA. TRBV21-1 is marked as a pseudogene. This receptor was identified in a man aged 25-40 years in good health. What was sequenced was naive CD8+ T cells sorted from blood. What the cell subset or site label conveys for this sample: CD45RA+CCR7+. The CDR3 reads CASSKRQGVYTDTQYF. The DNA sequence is TGTGCCAGCAGCAAACGACAGGGGGTTTACACAGATACGCAGTATTTT.